Shown below are 11 T cell receptor beta chains from a single sample sequenced in a study of T cell repertoires in cytomegalovirus infection. TCRdb independently ran MiXCR on the reads; one entry per CDR3 protein. The table records approximately 190,000 distinct CDR3 sequences, approximately 9.6% of them present only once. Input material: PBMCs. These receptors were taken from a human donor in good health (CMV status not recorded). Some clones in this sample may be carry-over from other donors' samples.

This clonotype appeared many times. V is TRBV20-1 and J is TRBJ2-6, with a tentative D call TRBD2 (5 bases). CDR3 size: 16 residues. Germline values: CDR1 DFQATT, CDR2 SNEGSKA (reference sequence). V shed 3 bases and J shed 0 bases, with 12 bases lying between them. Here the CDR3 reads CSARSDRDSGANVLTF. CDR3 bases: TGCAGTGCTAGGTCTGATCGGGACTCTGGGGCCAACGTCCTGACTTTC.

This clonotype was seen more than once but under ten times. This CDR3 reads CASSVTGGFQETQYF. The CDR3 DNA reads as TGTGCCAGTAGTGTGACAGGGGGCTTCCAAGAGACCCAGTACTTC. V usage is TRBV19 and J usage is TRBJ2-5; TRBD1 aligns across 10 bases. Germline values: CDR1 LNHDA, CDR2 SQIVND (reference sequence). V was pared by 5 bases and J by 1 base, with 4 bases of the junction left unmatched. The CDR3 is 15 amino acids.

The chain recombines TRBV19 with TRBJ2-5, with 8 bases that match TRBD1. The ends lost 6 bases at V and 3 bases at J; junction bases unmatched: 9. In germline, CDR1 is LNHDA, CDR2 SQIVND (reference sequence). The CDR3 extends over 15 amino acids. DNA for the CDR3: TGTGCCAGTAGGACCTCCGGGACAGGAAAAGAGACCCAGTACTTC. Its protein product is CASRTSGTGKETQYF.

This clonotype was observed a few times. This chain joins TRBV11-2 and TRBJ2-7; the D is unclear. Germline assignment: CDR1 SGHAT and CDR2 FQNNGV. With 4 bases removed from V and 6 bases from J, the gap between germline ends came to 10 bases. CDR3 length: 12 residues. CDR3 residues: CASSSHATEQYF. The CDR3 DNA sequence: TGTGCCAGCAGCTCACACGCTACCGAGCAGTACTTC.

In this sample, this clonotype turned up many times. The chain joins TRBV7-2 to TRBJ1-2, with 11 bases that match TRBD1. The ends lost 2 bases at V and 4 bases at J; junction bases unmatched: 12. Per germline, CDR1 SGHTA and CDR2 FQGNSA. The CDR3 sequence is 18 residues long. DNA of the CDR3: TGTGCCAGCAGCTTATACAGGACAGGGGGCGCATCAGGCTATGGCTACACCTTC. Its translation: CASSLYRTGGASGYGYTF.

This clonotype has just a few counts. The rearrangement links TRBV19 to TRBJ2-5; tentative D call: TRBD1 (5 bases). The CDR3 consists of 16 residues. Germline V CDR1 and CDR2: LNHDA, SQIVND (reference sequence). V lost 3 bases to trimming and J lost 0 bases, with 14 bases between them. CDR3 region: CASSIRQTTDQETQYF. The CDR3 coding sequence is TGTGCCAGTAGTATTCGCCAAACGACAGACCAAGAGACCCAGTACTTC.

In this sample, this clonotype turned up many times. The J gene is TRBJ2-2, the V gene TRBV7-2; D is uncertain. The CDR3 loop spans 16 amino acids. The germline CDR1 and CDR2 sequences are SGHTA and FQGNSA. The V end was cut by 4 bases, the J end by 2 bases, with 14 bases between. CDR3 in DNA: TGTGCCAGCAGCTATGTGCCGGACCCAAACACCGGGGAGCTGTTTTTT. It yields the protein CASSYVPDPNTGELFF.

In this sample, this clonotype turned up many times. The chain carries TRBV7-8 and TRBJ2-3; TRBD2 matches 7 bases. The CDR3 is 15 amino acids. Per the germline V gene, CDR1 is SGHVS and CDR2 is FQNEAQ. After removal of 8 bases from V and 2 bases from J, the junction contained 10 bases not matched to a gene. This CDR3 is CASWGGGGVTDTQYF. The CDR3 coding sequence is TGTGCCAGCTGGGGGGGGGGGGGAGTCACAGATACGCAGTATTTT.

This clonotype appeared a few times. This sequence joins TRBV5-1 and TRBJ2-2, with TRBD2 matching 10 bases. This CDR3 has 16 residues. J lost 7 bases, V lost 4 bases, and 10 bases had no gene match. Germline values: CDR1 SGHRS, CDR2 YFSETQ. CDR3 bases: TGCGCCAGCAGCCCGCGGAGCGGGAGGGAAAACGGGGAGCTGTTTTTT. Protein sequence: CASSPRSGRENGELFF.

This clonotype was counted ten times or more. V is TRBV7-9 and J is TRBJ1-2, with D possibly matching TRBD1 (5 bases). Germline CDR1 is SEHNR and CDR2 is FQNEAQ (reference sequence). V dropped 2 bases and J dropped 4 bases, with 14 bases sitting between them. The CDR3 runs to 15 residues. The DNA for the CDR3 is TGTGCCAGCAGCTTAATTCTGGACGGGGCCTATGGCTACACCTTC. Its translation is CASSLILDGAYGYTF.

V gene TRBV5-6 combines with J gene TRBJ1-2; no reliable D call. Germline loops: CDR1 SGHDT, CDR2 YYEEEE. The germline V and J ends were trimmed by 4 bases and 2 bases, with 15 bases remaining between them. The CDR3 runs to 15 residues. CDR3: CASSGRGSANYGYTF. DNA for the CDR3: TGTGCCAGCAGCGGGCGAGGGTCTGCGAACTATGGCTACACCTTC.